This T cell receptor (beta chain) is drawn from a study of technical replicates of blood from several donors (dated by TCRdb to between 2016 and 2019). For this clone: The antigen it recognizes is unknown. The record has no base qualities; no much larger clone is one base away.

The germline V gene (reference sequence) yields WNHNN for CDR1 and SYGVQD for CDR2. The CDR3 contains 17 residues, cysteine and phenylalanine counted. Just the 51-base CDR3 DNA is kept, in frame starting at base 1. The V and J ends are trimmed by 3 bases and 4 bases, leaving 20 bases between them. Preparation of the library involved the immunoSEQ multiplex PCR assay. What TCRdb holds here is the immuneACCESS table cut down to in-frame rearrangements. Part of the clones is not present; checked against another copy, under half of the missing clones reflect an unresolved V gene, and the others are unexplained. The sample table holds 70,000 to 95,000 clones, of which around 97% were seen once. Jointly, the top ten make up 0.18% of the sample.

The sequencing input was T cells isolated from PBMCs. The rearranged segments are TRBV10-1 and TRBJ2-3, with TRBD2 as a weak D call on 5 bases. The clonotype comes from a human donor in good health. The DNA sequence is given as TGCGCCAGCAGTGATTCCCTGGCGCCTCTAGCTTCAGATACGCAGTATTTT. Its protein reads: CASSDSLAPLASDTQYF.